This T cell receptor beta chain stems from a study of control samples from healthy donors and cancer patients (dated by TCRdb to 2019 to 2021). The library came from the immunoSEQ multiplex PCR assay. TCRdb retrieved this table from immuneACCESS and kept in-frame rearrangements only. Not all clones are present; in checked studies, unresolved V genes account for under half, and no reason is known for the remainder. This sample is represented by more than 95,000 clones; around 89% of them were singletons. The top ten clonotypes cover about a fifth of the sample. Between the V and J ends, shortened by 3 bases and 0 bases respectively, the junction contains 17 bases. CDR1 is given as MNHNS and CDR2 as SASEGT, both from the germline V gene. From cysteine to phenylalanine, the CDR3 is 17 amino acids long. Only the CDR3 portion is preserved as DNA: 51 bases, with reading frame beginning at the first base.

As to this clone: Its antigen remains undetermined. Nothing much larger sits one base from this clone, and base qualities are not available.

The TCR comes from a man between 60 and 75 years old with lung cancer. This chain joins TRBV6-1 to TRBJ2-5; the D gene is unclear. The sequenced sample consisted of PBMCs. The nucleotide sequence reads TGTGCCAGCAGTGAGGGCTCCCTCGGAGCCAACCAAGAGACCCAGTACTTC. It specifies CASSEGSLGANQETQYF.